The rows below give T cell receptor beta chains drawn from one sample of a study of cytomegalovirus exposure and HLA in healthy donors. Sequenced by immunoSEQ multiplex PCR; TCRdb stores in-frame clones only, minus some. The repertoire shows fewer than 150,000 clones; the top ten hold 2%. Sequenced: PBMCs. These receptors were obtained from a woman in her sixties or seventies in good health and CMV-seronegative. CDR3s include the opening cysteine and the closing phenylalanine or tryptophan. Each record gives: V gene, CDR3 length, J gene, D gene, CDR3 protein, CDR3 DNA. The D gene is left open where the match is weak.

V: TRBV6-1; length: 15; J: TRBJ1-1; D: .; CDR3: CASHQQGRGNTEAFF; DNA: TGTGCCAGCCACCAACAGGGAAGAGGGAACACTGAAGCTTTCTTT
V: TRBV5-1; length: 11; J: TRBJ1-1; D: .; CDR3: CASSLGNKAFF; DNA: TGCGCCAGCAGCTTGGGTAACAAAGCTTTCTTT
V: TRBV21-1; length: 16; J: TRBJ1-5; D: .; CDR3: CASSATRRGHNQPQHF; DNA: TGTGCCAGCAGCGCCACCCGTCGGGGTCACAATCAGCCCCAGCATTTT
V: TRBV9; length: 16; J: TRBJ2-5; D: TRBD2; CDR3: CASSSGLAGTQETQYF; DNA: TGTGCCAGCAGCTCGGGACTAGCGGGAACCCAAGAGACCCAGTACTTC
V: TRBV7-9; length: 12; J: TRBJ1-2; D: .; CDR3: CASSLEDRSYTF; DNA: TGTGCCAGCAGCCTGGAGGACAGAAGCTACACCTTC
V: TRBV6-1; length: 15; J: TRBJ2-7; D: TRBD2; CDR3: CASSRSAGAPYEQYF; DNA: TGTGCCAGCAGTCGGTCTGCGGGAGCCCCCTACGAGCAGTACTTC
V: TRBV7-8; length: 15; J: TRBJ2-1; D: .; CDR3: CASSRASVAYNEQFF; DNA: TGTGCCAGCAGCCGTGCCTCGGTGGCCTACAATGAGCAGTTCTTC
V: TRBV5-1; length: 14; J: TRBJ2-7; D: TRBD1; CDR3: CASSGGTGPYEQYF; DNA: TGCGCCAGCAGTGGGGGGACAGGGCCGTACGAGCAGTACTTC
V: TRBV2; length: 15; J: TRBJ1-5; D: .; CDR3: CASSKSQPRNQPQHF; DNA: TGTGCCAGCAGTAAGTCACAGCCTCGCAATCAGCCCCAGCATTTT
V: TRBV11-1; length: 15; J: TRBJ2-7; D: .; CDR3: CASSLIAASSYEQYF; DNA: TGTGCCAGCAGCTTAATAGCGGCAAGCTCCTACGAGCAGTACTTC
V: TRBV7-9; length: 16; J: TRBJ1-6; D: .; CDR3: CASSHARGTENSPLHF; DNA: TGTGCCAGCAGCCATGCCCGGGGTACGGAAAATTCACCCCTCCACTTT
V: TRBV5-1; length: 15; J: TRBJ2-7; D: .; CDR3: CASSLAGTNAYEQYF; DNA: TGCGCCAGCAGCTTGGCCGGGACAAATGCCTACGAGCAGTACTTC
V: TRBV7-9; length: 16; J: TRBJ1-3; D: .; CDR3: CASSLVAVDSGNTIYF; DNA: TGTGCCAGCAGCTTGGTGGCGGTAGACTCTGGAAACACCATATATTTT
V: TRBV10-3; length: 18; J: TRBJ2-3; D: TRBD2; CDR3: CAISEWPPLAGGTDTQYF; DNA: TGTGCCATCAGTGAGTGGCCCCCACTAGCGGGAGGCACAGATACGCAGTATTTT
V: TRBV5-4; length: 18; J: TRBJ2-3; D: TRBD2; CDR3: CASSPLLASGRGPDTQYF; DNA: TGTGCCAGCAGCCCCCTCTTGGCTAGCGGGAGGGGCCCAGATACGCAGTATTTT
V: TRBV30; length: 14; J: TRBJ2-7; D: TRBD1; CDR3: CAWTLGGSSYEQYF; DNA: TGTGCCTGGACCTTAGGGGGCAGCTCCTACGAGCAGTACTTC
V: TRBV6-1; length: 13; J: TRBJ1-1; D: .; CDR3: CASSEGGNTEAFF; DNA: TGTGCCAGCAGTGAGGGGGGAAACACTGAAGCTTTCTTT
V: TRBV7-3; length: 15; J: TRBJ1-1; D: TRBD1; CDR3: CASSPWTGGNTEAFF; DNA: TGTGCCAGCAGCCCTTGGACAGGGGGGAACACTGAAGCTTTCTTT
V: TRBV28; length: 16; J: TRBJ2-7; D: TRBD2; CDR3: CASSSPTSGASYEQYF; DNA: TGTGCCAGCAGTTCCCCGACTAGCGGGGCTTCCTACGAGCAGTACTTC
V: TRBV7-3; length: 14; J: TRBJ1-2; D: .; CDR3: CASSLGTGSYGYTF; DNA: TGTGCCAGCAGCTTAGGCACAGGGTCGTATGGCTACACCTTC
V: TRBV19; length: 16; J: TRBJ1-1; D: TRBD1; CDR3: CASRTGTPSMNTEAFF; DNA: TGTGCCAGTAGGACAGGGACACCGTCAATGAACACTGAAGCTTTCTTT
V: TRBV5-4; length: 14; J: TRBJ2-7; D: TRBD1; CDR3: CASSLRGQGDEQYF; DNA: TGTGCCAGCAGCTTGAGGGGACAGGGGGACGAGCAGTACTTC
V: TRBV10-1; length: 13; J: TRBJ1-1; D: .; CDR3: CASSATVNTEAFF; DNA: TGCGCCAGCAGCGCAACAGTGAACACTGAAGCTTTCTTT
V: TRBV29-1; length: 11; J: TRBJ2-1; D: .; CDR3: CSVGETGEQFF; DNA: TGCAGCGTTGGAGAAACGGGTGAGCAGTTCTTC
V: TRBV5-6; length: 14; J: TRBJ2-7; D: TRBD2; CDR3: CASSLRGGKYEQYF; DNA: TGTGCCAGCAGCTTGCGCGGGGGGAAGTACGAGCAGTACTTC
V: TRBV29-1; length: 20; J: TRBJ2-3; D: .; CDR3: CSASPLGKVSRRATTDTQYF; DNA: TGCAGCGCCTCCCCCTTAGGGAAAGTGTCGAGGAGGGCCACCACAGATACGCAGTATTTT
V: TRBV29-1; length: 14; J: TRBJ1-5; D: TRBD1; CDR3: CSALGDSLNQPQHF; DNA: TGCAGCGCCCTAGGGGACAGCCTAAATCAGCCCCAGCATTTT
V: TRBV5-8; length: 16; J: TRBJ1-4; D: .; CDR3: CASSSGWGQGSEKLFF; DNA: TGTGCCAGCAGCTCCGGTTGGGGGCAGGGCAGTGAAAAACTGTTTTTT
V: TRBV10-3; length: 14; J: TRBJ1-5; D: TRBD1; CDR3: CAIRGQGAYQPQHF; DNA: TGTGCCATCAGGGGACAGGGGGCTTATCAGCCCCAGCATTTT
V: TRBV5-6; length: 16; J: TRBJ1-3; D: .; CDR3: CASSLWTAGSGNTIYF; DNA: TGTGCCAGCAGCTTATGGACAGCCGGATCTGGAAACACCATATATTTT
V: TRBV10-3; length: 13; J: TRBJ2-2; D: .; CDR3: CATHPQNTGELFF; DNA: TGTGCCACTCACCCACAGAACACCGGGGAGCTGTTTTTT
V: TRBV27; length: 13; J: TRBJ2-5; D: .; CDR3: CASSNSVAQTQYF; DNA: TGTGCCAGCAGTAATTCGGTAGCACAGACCCAGTACTTC
V: TRBV28; length: 14; J: TRBJ1-6; D: .; CDR3: CASSFAGSNSPLHF; DNA: TGTGCCAGCAGTTTTGCCGGGAGTAATTCACCCCTCCACTTT
V: TRBV28; length: 13; J: TRBJ1-5; D: .; CDR3: CASRSNSNQPQHF; DNA: TGTGCCAGCAGGAGTAATAGCAATCAGCCCCAGCATTTT
V: TRBV28; length: 11; J: TRBJ1-5; D: .; CDR3: CASSINQPQHF; DNA: TGTGCCAGCAGTATAAATCAGCCCCAGCATTTT
V: TRBV7-9; length: 17; J: TRBJ1-6; D: .; CDR3: CASSSPKAGLSNSPLHF; DNA: TGTGCCAGCAGCTCCCCCAAGGCAGGGTTATCTAATTCACCCCTCCACTTT
V: TRBV28; length: 12; J: TRBJ1-4; D: .; CDR3: CASSLDGKKLFF; DNA: TGTGCCAGCAGTCTGGACGGGAAAAAACTGTTTTTT
V: TRBV9; length: 14; J: TRBJ2-3; D: .; CDR3: CASSNNPPTDTQYF; DNA: TGTGCCAGCAGCAACAATCCCCCCACAGATACGCAGTATTTT
V: TRBV27; length: 15; J: TRBJ2-3; D: .; CDR3: CASSIAGSSTDTQYF; DNA: TGTGCCAGCAGCATTGCGGGGTCTAGCACAGATACGCAGTATTTT
V: TRBV6-5; length: 13; J: TRBJ2-1; D: .; CDR3: CASSRDLNNEQFF; DNA: TGTGCCAGCAGCCGGGACTTAAACAATGAGCAGTTCTTC
V: TRBV4-2; length: 16; J: TRBJ1-2; D: .; CDR3: CASSQASGSWDYGYTF; DNA: TGTGCCAGCAGCCAAGCGTCAGGGTCCTGGGACTATGGCTACACCTTC
V: TRBV7-9; length: 14; J: TRBJ1-2; D: TRBD1; CDR3: CASSFTGGGYGYTF; DNA: TGTGCCAGCAGCTTTACAGGGGGCGGCTATGGCTACACCTTC
V: TRBV2; length: 16; J: TRBJ1-5; D: .; CDR3: CASSARGGESDQPQHF; DNA: TGTGCCAGCAGTGCCAGAGGGGGGGAGTCGGATCAGCCCCAGCATTTT
V: TRBV29-1; length: 13; J: TRBJ1-4; D: .; CDR3: CSVGNRSNEKLFF; DNA: TGCAGCGTTGGGAACAGATCTAATGAAAAACTGTTTTTT
V: TRBV7-2; length: 18; J: TRBJ2-2; D: TRBD2; CDR3: CASSWGLAGGRDTGELFF; DNA: TGTGCCAGCAGCTGGGGACTAGCGGGGGGGCGGGACACCGGGGAGCTGTTTTTT
V: TRBV28; length: 16; J: TRBJ2-2; D: .; CDR3: CASSSPRGLAVGELFF; DNA: TGTGCCAGCAGTTCCCCCCGTGGCTTGGCTGTCGGGGAGCTGTTTTTT
V: TRBV2; length: 13; J: TRBJ2-7; D: .; CDR3: CASSRVSSYEQYF; DNA: TGTGCCAGTAGCAGGGTTAGCTCCTACGAGCAGTACTTC
V: TRBV4-2; length: 16; J: TRBJ2-2; D: .; CDR3: CASSQATTRSVGELFF; DNA: TGTGCCAGCAGCCAAGCGACGACTAGATCGGTCGGGGAGCTGTTTTTT